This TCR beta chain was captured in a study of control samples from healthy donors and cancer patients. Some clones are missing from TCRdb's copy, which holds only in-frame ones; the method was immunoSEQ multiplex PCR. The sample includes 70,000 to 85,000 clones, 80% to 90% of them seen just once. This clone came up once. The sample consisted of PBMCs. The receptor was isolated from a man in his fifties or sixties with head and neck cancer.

The CDR3 region is CSASHPLGVSPEQYF. DNA for the CDR3: TGCAGTGCTAGTCACCCCTTGGGGGTATCCCCCGAGCAGTACTTC. The chain uses TRBV20-1 and TRBJ2-7; the D gene could be TRBD1 or TRBD2 (5 bases each). Between the trimmed V and J ends, which lost 3 bases and 6 bases, there was a span of 21 bases. From germline, CDR1 is DFQATT and CDR2 SNEGSKA (reference sequence). This CDR3 has 15 residues.